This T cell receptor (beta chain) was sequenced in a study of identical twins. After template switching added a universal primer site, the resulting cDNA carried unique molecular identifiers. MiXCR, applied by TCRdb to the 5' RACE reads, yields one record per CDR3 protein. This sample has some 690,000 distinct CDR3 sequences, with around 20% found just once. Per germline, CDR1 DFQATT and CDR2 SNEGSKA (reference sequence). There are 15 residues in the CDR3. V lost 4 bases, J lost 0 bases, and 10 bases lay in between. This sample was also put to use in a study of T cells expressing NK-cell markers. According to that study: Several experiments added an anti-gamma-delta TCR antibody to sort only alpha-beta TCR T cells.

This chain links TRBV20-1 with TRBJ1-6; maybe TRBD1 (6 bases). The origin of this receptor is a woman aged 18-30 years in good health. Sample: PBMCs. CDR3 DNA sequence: TGCAGTGCTAAAGGGGGTAGCTCCTATAATTCACCCCTCCACTTT. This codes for CSAKGGSSYNSPLHF.